The 27 T cell receptor beta chains below were found in one sample sequenced in a study of post-analysis software for immune sequencing data. Study conclusions and caveats: Relative to controls, patients had about 5 TRBV segments at higher frequency, with TRBV5-6, TRBV5-1 and TRBV20-1 among these.

Unique molecular identifiers were present in the TCR beta cDNA libraries. TCRdb itself ran the PCR reads through MiXCR, one entry per CDR3 protein. The sample lists 650,000 to 850,000 distinct CDR3 sequences, about 43% occurring once. Antigen specificity for these receptors is unknown. Input material: blood. The receptor set was obtained from a girl aged 5 to 17 with multiple sclerosis.

The rearrangement joins TRBV19 to TRBJ2-1; possible D gene TRBD2, 6 bases. The CDR3 runs to 15 residues. Trimming removed 5 bases from V and 2 bases from J, with 13 bases in between. Germline lookup yields CDR1 LNHDA and CDR2 SQIVND (reference sequence). In DNA form, the CDR3 reads TGTGCCAGTAGTTCGGCTGGACTACCCTACAATGAGCAGTTCTTC. It is translated as CASSSAGLPYNEQFF.

This chain connects TRBV12-3 or TRBV12-4 to TRBJ2-1; tentative D call: TRBD1 (5 bases). The CDR3 loop spans 12 amino acids. The V end was cut by 7 bases, the J end by 10 bases, with 14 bases between. The DNA of the CDR3 is TGTGCCAGCATGGTGGGGCCCCGCGAGCAGTTCTTC. Encoded protein: CASMVGPREQFF.

The chain is built from TRBV20-1 and TRBJ2-3, with a tentative D call TRBD1 (6 bases). CDR3 length: 14 residues. Germline loops: CDR1 DFQATT, CDR2 SNEGSKA (reference sequence). Trimming took off 7 bases at V and 5 bases at J, with 19 bases between the two ends. In nucleotides, the CDR3 is TGCAGTGACGCCTTGGGGGCAGGGTTAGATACGCAGTATTTT. This translates into CSDALGAGLDTQYF.

This clonotype came up a few times. This rearrangement joins TRBV11-3 to TRBJ2-1; TRBD1 or TRBD2 may be the D gene (5 bases each). The CDR3 runs to 13 residues. The germline CDR1 and CDR2 sequences are SGHNT and YENEEA. The V gene lost 6 bases and the J gene lost 9 bases, with 15 bases spanning the gap. As DNA, the CDR3 is TGTGCCAGCAGGGGGGTTAGCAGCTCTGAGCAGTTCTTC. Its protein product is CASRGVSSSEQFF.

Notes on this clonotype: At one boundary the junction diverges from the germline segment, which might be a read error. This chain uses TRBV7-3 with TRBJ1-3; unclear D gene. CDR3 length equals 12 residues. From germline, CDR1 is SGHTA and CDR2 FQGTGA. The CDR3 sequence: CASSFIGNTIYF. CDR3 DNA sequence: TGTGCCAGCAGCTTCATAGGAAACACTATATATTTT.

The chain has TRBV10-3 and TRBJ2-5; the match to TRBD1 covers 10 bases. TRBJ2-7 matches the DNA end more closely, so the J call is doubtful. This CDR3 is 14 amino acids long. Germline CDR1 is ENHRY and CDR2 is SYGVKD. The DNA of the CDR3 is TGTGCCATCAGCCCGGGACAGGGGACCTACGAGCAGTACTTC. Its translation: CAISPGQGTYEQYF.

This sequence joins TRBV7-9 and TRBJ1-1; D unclear. Trimming removed 1 base at V and 10 bases at J, with 10 bases between. The CDR3 spans 12 residues. Germline lookup yields CDR1 SEHNR and CDR2 FQNEAQ (reference sequence). The CDR3 DNA reads TGTGCCAGCAGCTTAGGTAAAAGGCCAGCTTTCTTT. Its protein product is CASSLGKRPAFF.

This sequence joins TRBV10-3 and TRBJ1-1; D possibly corresponds to TRBD1 (5 bases). Germline CDR1 ENHRY, CDR2 SYGVKD. V was clipped by 0 bases and J by 1 base, with 15 bases between them. The CDR3 consists of 17 residues. CDR3: CAISESIPPGQNTEAFF. The CDR3 DNA sequence: TGTGCCATCAGTGAGTCGATCCCCCCGGGGCAGAACACTGAAGCTTTCTTT.

The J gene is TRBJ1-5, the V gene TRBV9; D may be TRBD1 (5 bases). The germline V gene has CDR1 SGDLS and CDR2 YYNGEE. CDR3 length equals 14 residues. Trimming pared 0 bases from V and 7 bases from J, leaving 11 bases between. Here the CDR3 DNA reads TGTGCCAGCAGCGTAGGGCAGGGTGGCCAGCCCCAGCATTTT. Its protein product is CASSVGQGGQPQHF.

The gene calls are TRBV20-1 and TRBJ2-1; no clear D gene. Germline lookup yields CDR1 DFQATT and CDR2 SNEGSKA (reference sequence). V lost 3 bases to trimming and J lost 3 bases, with 9 bases between them. The CDR3 extends over 13 amino acids. The CDR3 DNA reads as TGCAGTGCTAGCACGGCCCGCTACAATGAGCAGTTCTTC. It specifies CSASTARYNEQFF.

Only a few counts were recorded for this clonotype. The chain combines TRBV4-3 with TRBJ1-4; D is unresolved. Per germline, CDR1 LGHNA and CDR2 YSLEER. This CDR3 is 14 amino acids long. V was shortened by 4 bases and J by 5 bases, with 11 bases between the two germline ends. The CDR3 DNA is TGCGCCAGCAGCCCTCAGAGCTCAAATGAAAAACTGTTTTTT. This encodes CASSPQSSNEKLFF.

The chain recombines TRBV28 with TRBJ1-1; D remains ambiguous. Germline CDR1 and CDR2: MDHEN and SYDVKM. V lost 3 bases to trimming and J lost 7 bases, with 9 bases between them. CDR3 length equals 12 residues. The CDR3 region has the DNA TGTGCCAGCAGTTTTGAGGGATTTGAAGCTTTCTTT. Its protein is CASSFEGFEAFF.

V usage is TRBV5-1 and J usage is TRBJ2-2; D is uncertain. CDR1 and CDR2 from the germline V gene are SGHRS and YFSETQ. The CDR3 runs to 15 residues. The V gene lost 3 bases and the J gene lost 3 bases, with 12 bases spanning the gap. This chain's CDR3 is CASSSQLGDTGELFF. The CDR3 DNA follows: TGCGCCAGCAGCTCACAGCTTGGGGACACCGGGGAGCTGTTTTTT.

Concerning this clonotype itself: Germline and junction disagree at one end, which may indicate a read error. The CDR3 spells CASSASPHQETQYF. CDR3 nucleotide sequence: TGTGCCAGCTCGGCGAGTCCCCACCAGGAGACCCAGTACTTC. The chain recombines TRBV18 with TRBJ2-7; D call uncertain. The end of the DNA is better explained by TRBJ2-5, so the J call may be wrong. The germline V gene encodes CDR1 KGHSH and CDR2 LQKENI. The CDR3 runs to 14 residues.

This chain joins TRBV13 and TRBJ2-3; the D gene is possibly TRBD2 (6 bases). The CDR3 extends over 17 amino acids. Trimming pared 4 bases from V and 1 base from J, leaving 18 bases between. The germline CDR1 and CDR2 sequences are PRHDT and FYEKMQ (reference sequence). The CDR3 coding sequence is TGTGCCAGCAGCTCTGCACTAAGAAGGAGGGGCACAGATACGCAGTATTTT. Its translation is CASSSALRRRGTDTQYF.

The chain links TRBV12-3 or TRBV12-4 to TRBJ2-7; 11 bases are shared with TRBD2. The CDR3 has 16 amino acids. The trim removed 6 bases at V and 5 bases at J, leaving 12 bases unmatched. The chain's CDR3 is CASSHRGGLAVHEQYF. CDR3 in DNA: TGTGCCAGCAGCCATAGGGGGGGACTAGCGGTACACGAGCAGTACTTC.

The chain recombines TRBV20-1 with TRBJ2-5, with no clear D. The CDR3 length is 13 residues. Germline CDR1 is DFQATT and CDR2 is SNEGSKA (reference sequence). The V gene lost 1 base and the J gene lost 1 base, with 7 bases spanning the gap. CDR3 nucleotides: TGCAGTGCTAGAGGGCAACCCCAAGAGACCCAGTACTTC. This encodes CSARGQPQETQYF.

The V call is TRBV10-3, the J call TRBJ1-1, with D uncertain. Germline values: CDR1 ENHRY, CDR2 SYGVKD. CDR3 length: 11 amino acids. V gave up 10 bases and J gave up 8 bases, with 14 bases separating them. The DNA for the CDR3 is TGTGCCACCCCAGGAGATATCGAAGCTTTCTTT. Translated: CATPGDIEAFF.

The rearrangement joins TRBV12-3 or TRBV12-4 to TRBJ2-4; 10 bases are shared with TRBD2. The DNA end is a closer match to TRBJ2-5, so the J assignment may be wrong. The CDR3 length is 15 residues. The CDR3 here is CASSSQAGGLETQYF. In DNA, the CDR3 is TGTGCCAGCAGTTCCCAAGCGGGGGGGCTGGAGACCCAGTACTTC.

The CDR3 nucleotides are TGTGCCAGCAGTTTTCCCGACTCTGGGGCCAACGTCCTGACTTTC. Its protein is CASSFPDSGANVLTF. The chain joins TRBV12-3 or TRBV12-4 to TRBJ2-6; D gene unclear. The CDR3 runs to 15 residues. V was pared by 3 bases and J by 0 bases, with 6 bases between.

This clonotype has a single count. The J gene is TRBJ1-2, the V gene TRBV4-2; D unresolved. The germline V and J ends were trimmed by 0 bases and 4 bases, with 15 bases remaining between them. CDR1 and CDR2 (germline): LGHNA, YNFKEQ. This CDR3 is 16 amino acids long. Here the CDR3 reads CASSQELQNSFYGYTF. CDR3 in DNA: TGTGCCAGCAGCCAAGAATTACAGAACAGCTTCTATGGCTACACCTTC.

V is TRBV7-3 and J is TRBJ2-3, with TRBD2 matching 8 bases. There are 14 residues in the CDR3. After removal of 5 bases from V and 5 bases from J, the junction contained 6 bases not matched to a gene. The germline gives CDR1 SGHTA, CDR2 FQGTGA. CDR3 DNA sequence: TGTGCCAGCAGCGCGGGACTAGTGGGAGATACGCAGTATTTT. Protein: CASSAGLVGDTQYF.

This clonotype was counted only a few times. The J gene is TRBJ2-3, the V gene TRBV7-2, with 9 bases fitting TRBD2. Germline assignment: CDR1 SGHTA and CDR2 FQGNSA. The V and J ends lost 2 bases and 2 bases, in that order; junction bases with no gene match: 5. The CDR3 sequence is 16 residues long. CDR3 residues: CASSLMVAGDTDTQYF. The CDR3 DNA reads TGTGCCAGCAGCTTAATGGTAGCGGGAGACACAGATACGCAGTATTTT.

This clonotype has only a few counts. The rearrangement joins TRBV29-1 to TRBJ1-1, with D possibly TRBD1 on 5 matching bases. Trimming took 4 bases from V and 3 from J, leaving 15 bases between them. Germline CDR1 SQVTM, CDR2 ANQGSEA. This CDR3 is 14 amino acids long. The CDR3 sequence: CSVGRPGADTEAFF. CDR3 nucleotides: TGCAGCGTTGGTCGCCCCGGGGCTGACACTGAAGCTTTCTTT.

The genes are TRBV6-2 or TRBV6-3 and TRBJ2-5; TRBD2 matches 9 bases. CDR1 is MNHEY, CDR2 SVGEGT, per germline. J gave up 11 bases and V 6 bases, and 13 bases lay outside the gene matches. This CDR3 has 14 amino acids. CDR3 residues: CASRPRREGHGQYF. The CDR3 nucleotides read TGTGCCAGCAGACCGCGGCGGGAGGGCCACGGGCAGTACTTC.

The chain employs TRBV12-3 or TRBV12-4 and TRBJ2-5, with unresolved D. The ends were cut back, 5 bases at V and 12 bases at J, with 13 bases in the middle. This CDR3 has 11 residues. In DNA form, the CDR3 reads TGTGCCAGCAGTCGTGGCGGTTTCAAGTACTTC. This translates into CASSRGGFKYF.

The V gene is TRBV20-1, the J gene TRBJ2-4; D gene unclear. The length of the CDR3 is 17 residues. The V end lost 3 bases, the J end lost 0 bases, and 18 bases lay between the germline ends. The germline V gene encodes CDR1 DFQATT and CDR2 SNEGSKA (reference sequence). Written as DNA, the CDR3 is TGCAGTGCTAGGTCCAGCGTAATACCCGAAGCCAAAAACATTCAGTACTTC. This codes for CSARSSVIPEAKNIQYF.